The 29 T cell receptor beta chains below come from one sample, sequenced in a study of identical twins. MiXCR, run by TCRdb on the 5' RACE reads, gives a single entry per CDR3 protein. The sample carries about 720,000 distinct CDR3 sequences, around 8.3% recorded once. This sample was shared with a second study, whose subject was yellow fever vaccine responses in identical twins.

The sample comprised PBMCs. The receptors originated from a woman younger than 30 in good health.

The chain combines TRBV5-6 with TRBJ2-1; 9 bases fit TRBD2. Trimming cost V 7 bases and J 12 bases; bases outside gene matches: 8. This CDR3 is 12 amino acids long. The V gene's germline CDR1 is SGHDT and CDR2 YYEEEE. The CDR3 DNA follows: TGTGCCAGCGCCGGGACTAGCTTTCGGCAGTTCTTC. Translated, it gives CASAGTSFRQFF.

The sample holds many counts of this clonotype. The CDR3 loop is CASSQGLDVTDTQYF. In nucleotides, the CDR3 is TGTGCCAGCAGCCAAGGACTTGATGTGACAGATACGCAGTATTTT. The V call is TRBV4-2, the J call TRBJ2-3; D gene ambiguous. Trimming stripped 1 base from V and 3 bases from J, with 11 bases between. The V gene's germline CDR1 is LGHNA and CDR2 YNFKEQ. The CDR3 has 15 residues.

The genes are TRBV3-1 and TRBJ2-5; D is uncertain. Looked up from germline, CDR1 is LGHDT and CDR2 is YNNKEL (reference sequence). The CDR3 has 13 amino acids. V gave up 10 bases and J gave up 0 bases, with 12 bases separating them. Written as DNA, the CDR3 is TGTGCCACCGGTCAGGTGTACCAAGAGACCCAGTACTTC. Its translation: CATGQVYQETQYF.

This clonotype was seen a handful of times. This sequence joins TRBV28 and TRBJ2-1; D unclear. Germline V gene sequence: CDR1 MDHEN, CDR2 SYDVKM. The CDR3 has 12 amino acids. Trimming pared 1 base from V and 13 bases from J, leaving 11 bases between. CDR3 region: CASSLSGTPQFF. CDR3 in DNA: TGTGCCAGCAGTTTATCGGGTACTCCCCAGTTCTTC.

There are a few counts of this clonotype. The chain couples TRBV7-9 to TRBJ2-5; tentatively, D is TRBD2 (6 bases). There are 13 residues in the CDR3. CDR1 is SEHNR, CDR2 FQNEAQ, per germline (reference sequence). Trimming cost V 8 bases and J 1 base, with 11 bases left between them. CDR3 loop: CASRESGQETQYF. CDR3 bases: TGTGCCAGCCGGGAGTCCGGCCAAGAGACCCAGTACTTC.

This clonotype turned up a few times. The V gene is TRBV5-1, the J gene TRBJ2-7, with D possibly TRBD1 on 7 matching bases. Germline V gene sequence: CDR1 SGHRS, CDR2 YFSETQ. V lost 7 bases and J 3 bases, leaving 20 bases between the germline ends. This CDR3 has 15 residues. CDR3 coding DNA: TGCGCCAGCGGATTCGGCGGGACAGCCGACTACGAGCAGTACTTC. Its protein product is CASGFGGTADYEQYF.

In its sample, this clonotype was seen many times. The chain carries TRBV7-8 and TRBJ2-4; no definite D call. Trimming took off 0 bases at V and 8 bases at J, with 11 bases between the two ends. The CDR3 has 14 residues. The germline gives CDR1 SGHVS, CDR2 FQNEAQ. The DNA of the CDR3 is TGTGCCAGCAGCTTAGCCGGACCTCGGCACATTCAGTACTTC. Protein: CASSLAGPRHIQYF.

This clonotype was picked up a small number of times. The rearrangement uses TRBV5-1 and TRBJ2-1, with 8 positions matching TRBD2. CDR3 length: 16 amino acids. V lost 1 base, J lost 7 bases, and 10 bases stayed unmatched. The germline V gene encodes CDR1 SGHRS and CDR2 YFSETQ. CDR3 sequence: CASSLMSGGSPNEQFF. The CDR3 region has the DNA TGCGCCAGCAGCTTGATGAGCGGGGGTTCCCCTAATGAGCAGTTCTTC.

The V and J genes are TRBV2 and TRBJ1-1; 7 bases are shared with TRBD1. The V segment lost 7 bases and the J segment 2 bases; nucleotides outside the gene matches: 16. The CDR3 consists of 17 residues. Germline assignment: CDR1 SNHLY and CDR2 FYNNEI. In DNA, the CDR3 is TGTGCCAGCACTTTATTAACAGGGGATAAGGGAAACACTGAAGCTTTCTTT. Translation gives CASTLLTGDKGNTEAFF.

This chain joins TRBV7-9 and TRBJ2-5; D not certain. Germline lookup yields CDR1 SEHNR and CDR2 FQNEAQ (reference sequence). V dropped 1 base and J dropped 0 bases, with 6 bases sitting between them. The CDR3 extends over 14 amino acids. The CDR3 reads CASSLVAHQETQYF. The CDR3 DNA reads TGTGCCAGCAGCTTAGTGGCTCACCAAGAGACCCAGTACTTC.

This clonotype showed up just a few times. The chain employs TRBV25-1 and TRBJ2-5; D is possibly TRBD1 (6 bases). There are 12 residues in the CDR3. Deletions cut 5 bases from V and 5 bases from J, with 9 bases between. Germline assignment: CDR1 MGHDK and CDR2 SYGVNS. Here the CDR3 reads CASSIRGETQYF. CDR3 in DNA: TGTGCCAGCAGTATCAGGGGCGAGACCCAGTACTTC.

A remark on this clonotype: The junction departs from the called germline gene at one end, perhaps through a read error. The CDR3 DNA reads as TGCTGTGCTAGTGGGCTCAGCGGGATAGGGAGGGGGTTCTCCTACGAGCAGTACTTC. Translating gives CCASGLSGIGRGFSYEQYF. This chain uses TRBV20-1 with TRBJ2-7; tentative D call: TRBD2 (7 bases). The germline gives CDR1 DFQATT, CDR2 SNEGSKA (reference sequence). The CDR3 covers 19 residues.

This clonotype was picked up a small number of times. The chain recombines TRBV24-1 with TRBJ2-7, with 13 bases lining up with TRBD2. In germline, CDR1 is KGHDR, CDR2 SFDVKD. V gave up 3 bases and J gave up 3 bases; unmatched junction bases: 4. This CDR3 spans 16 amino acids. Written as DNA, the CDR3 is TGTGCCACCAGTGATATAGGGACTAGCGGGATCTACGAGCAGTACTTC. Amino acids: CATSDIGTSGIYEQYF.

This clonotype has only a few counts. The genes are TRBV2 and TRBJ1-6; 12 nucleotides match TRBD1. Germline V gives CDR1 SNHLY, CDR2 FYNNEI. Losses at the gene ends were 6 bases for V and 6 bases for J; bases not matched to a gene: 9. The CDR3 extends over 17 amino acids. In DNA, the CDR3 is TGTGCCAGCAGATTAGTTGGGACAGGGGGCTTTAATTCACCCCTCCACTTT. It yields the protein CASRLVGTGGFNSPLHF.

This chain joins TRBV29-1 and TRBJ2-7; TRBD1 matches at 7 bases. This CDR3 contains 12 residues. Germline CDR1 SQVTM, CDR2 ANQGSEA. The V and J ends lost 7 bases and 2 bases, in that order; junction bases with no gene match: 5. The CDR3 sequence: CSAVGQTYEQYF. For the CDR3, the DNA is TGCAGCGCTGTGGGACAGACCTACGAGCAGTACTTC.

The rearrangement links TRBV20-1 to TRBJ2-7, with 10 positions matching TRBD2. Germline V gene data show CDR1 as DFQATT and CDR2 as SNEGSKA (reference sequence). With V trimmed by 4 bases and J by 2 bases, 17 bases remained unmatched. CDR3 length equals 18 residues. CDR3 DNA: TGCAGTGCTAAGGCCAGGCCGGCTAGCGGGAGAACCACCTACGAGCAGTACTTC. It is translated as CSAKARPASGRTTYEQYF.

A few counts support this clonotype. The V and J genes are TRBV28 and TRBJ1-6; no clear D gene. Trimming removed 3 bases at V and 5 bases at J, with 8 bases between. Germline values: CDR1 MDHEN, CDR2 SYDVKM. The CDR3 has 14 amino acids. Written as DNA, the CDR3 is TGTGCCAGCAGTTTCGACACGGATAATTCACCCCTCCACTTT. Protein: CASSFDTDNSPLHF.

This clonotype was found many times. The chain carries TRBV7-9 and TRBJ2-1, with TRBD2 matching over 11 bases. Germline V gene sequence: CDR1 SEHNR, CDR2 FQNEAQ (reference sequence). This CDR3 has 15 residues. V lost 5 bases and J lost 8; bases outside the gene matches: 8. CDR3 sequence reads: CASSPTSGGRDEQFF. The CDR3 nucleotides are TGTGCCAGCAGCCCAACTAGCGGGGGACGGGATGAGCAGTTCTTC. Full variable domain (missing parts from reference TRBV7-9 and TRBJ2-1): DTGVSQNPRHKITKRGQNVTFRCDPISEHNRLYWYRQTLGQGPEFLTYFQNEAQLEKSRLLSDRFSAERPKGSFSTLEIQRTEQGDSAMYLCASSPTSGGRDEQFFGPGTRLTVL.

This clonotype was counted ten times or more. V usage is TRBV3-1 and J usage is TRBJ2-3, with D possibly being TRBD1 (5 bases). Germline CDR1 LGHDT, CDR2 YNNKEL (reference sequence). The CDR3 has 16 residues. Trimming pared 0 bases from V and 2 bases from J, leaving 12 bases between. CDR3 region: CASSQDRQRTTDTQYF. CDR3 DNA: TGTGCCAGCAGCCAAGATAGACAGCGTACCACAGATACGCAGTATTTT.

The chain carries TRBV29-1 and TRBJ2-1; D ambiguous. Germline assignment: CDR1 SQVTM and CDR2 ANQGSEA. The V end was cut by 2 bases, the J end by 6 bases, with 5 bases between. The CDR3 length is 11 residues. The CDR3, as DNA: TGCAGCGTTGAACCCGGCAATGAGCAGTTCTTC. It specifies CSVEPGNEQFF.

The chain employs TRBV5-1 and TRBJ2-5; D unresolved. The CDR3 has 16 amino acids. CDR1 is SGHRS and CDR2 is YFSETQ in the germline V gene. The V end lost 4 bases, the J end lost 1 base, and 17 bases lay between the germline ends. The CDR3 DNA is TGCGCCAGCAGCCAGAACTCCCGGGCCCTCCAAGAGACCCAGTACTTC. Protein: CASSQNSRALQETQYF.

In its sample, this clonotype was seen a few times. The chain has TRBV14 and TRBJ1-1; D might be TRBD1 (5 bases). Deletions cut 6 bases from V and 3 bases from J, with 14 bases between. Per germline, CDR1 SGHDN and CDR2 FVKESK. The CDR3 length is 14 residues. This chain's CDR3 is CASSSWGPHTEAFF. The CDR3 bases are TGTGCCAGCAGTAGTTGGGGCCCGCACACTGAAGCTTTCTTT.

In this sample, this clonotype turned up a few times. The chain combines TRBV29-1 with TRBJ2-6; the D gene is possibly TRBD1 (5 bases). CDR3 length: 15 residues. The ends were cut back, 7 bases at V and 4 bases at J, with 17 bases in the middle. Germline assignment: CDR1 SQVTM and CDR2 ANQGSEA. The CDR3 protein is CSALGVSMGANVLTF. The CDR3 nucleotides read TGCAGCGCTTTAGGGGTCAGTATGGGGGCCAACGTCCTGACTTTC. The variable domain in full, completed from reference TRBV29-1 and TRBJ2-6, reads SAVISQKPSRDICQRGTSLTIQCQVDSQVTMMFWYRQQPGQSLTLIATANQGSEATYESGFVIDKFPISRPNLTFSTLTVSNMSPEDSSIYLCSALGVSMGANVLTFGAGSRLTVL.

This clonotype was counted a few times. The chain combines TRBV7-8 with TRBJ2-2, with TRBD2 matching over 14 bases. This CDR3 has 18 amino acids. CDR1 is SGHVS, CDR2 FQNEAQ, per germline. The J segment lost 4 bases and the V segment lost 1 base, leaving 5 bases of the junction unmatched. The CDR3 bases are TGTGCCAGCAGCTTAGGGACTAGCGGGGGGCTTTCCACCGGGGAGCTGTTTTTT. Translating it yields CASSLGTSGGLSTGELFF.

This chain uses TRBV4-1 with TRBJ1-6; D is uncertain. Trimming took 0 bases from V and 9 from J, leaving 6 bases between them. The CDR3 is 13 amino acids. The germline V gene encodes CDR1 MGHRA and CDR2 YSYEKL. CDR3 in amino acids: CASSQEAASPLHF. In DNA form, the CDR3 reads TGCGCCAGCAGCCAAGAGGCCGCTTCACCCCTCCACTTT.

This clonotype turned up a few times. This chain uses TRBV18 with TRBJ1-2, with D possibly TRBD1 on 5 matching bases. V lost 0 bases and J lost 6, with 11 bases in between. The germline V gene has CDR1 KGHSH and CDR2 LQKENI. This CDR3 has 14 amino acids. CDR3: CASSPPGTPHGYTF. In DNA, the CDR3 is TGTGCCAGCTCACCACCCGGGACGCCCCATGGCTACACCTTC.

The rearrangement joins TRBV21-1 to TRBJ2-3; the listed D gene, TRBD2, was not tested against the DNA. TRBV21-1 is marked as a pseudogene. The CDR3 loop spans 14 amino acids. The CDR3 here is CASTLAGCTDTQYF. CDR3 coding DNA: TGTGCCAGCACGCTAGCGGGATGCACAGATACGCAGTATTTT.

This clonotype has more than one count but fewer than ten. The rearrangement joins TRBV4-3 to TRBJ2-3; TRBD2 matches at 8 bases. In germline, CDR1 is LGHNA, CDR2 YSLEER. J gave up 3 bases and V 1 base, and 6 bases lay outside the gene matches. This CDR3 comprises 16 residues. CDR3: CASSQAAGLVTDTQYF. CDR3 DNA sequence: TGCGCCAGCAGCCAAGCGGCGGGACTAGTGACAGATACGCAGTATTTT.

V gene TRBV6-2 or TRBV6-3 combines with J gene TRBJ2-7; 8 nucleotides match TRBD2. There are 16 residues in the CDR3. V shed 0 bases and J 2 bases; nucleotides not matched to a gene: 6. The germline gives CDR1 MNHEY, CDR2 SVGEGT. The CDR3 is CASSYSVSGSAYEQYF. CDR3 DNA sequence: TGTGCCAGCAGTTACTCGGTCAGCGGGAGCGCCTACGAGCAGTACTTC.